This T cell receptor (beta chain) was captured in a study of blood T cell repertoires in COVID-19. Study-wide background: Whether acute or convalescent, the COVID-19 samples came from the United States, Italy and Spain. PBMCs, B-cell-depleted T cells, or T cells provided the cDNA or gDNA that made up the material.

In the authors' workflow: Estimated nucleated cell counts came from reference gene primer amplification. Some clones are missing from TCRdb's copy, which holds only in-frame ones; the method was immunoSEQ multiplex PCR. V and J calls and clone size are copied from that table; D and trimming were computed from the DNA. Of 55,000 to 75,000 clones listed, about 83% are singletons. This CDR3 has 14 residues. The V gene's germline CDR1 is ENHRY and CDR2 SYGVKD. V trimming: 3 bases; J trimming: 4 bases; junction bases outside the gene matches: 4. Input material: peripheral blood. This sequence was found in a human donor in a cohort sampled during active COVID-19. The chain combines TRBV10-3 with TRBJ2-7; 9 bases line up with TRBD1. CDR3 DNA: TGTGCCATCAGTGACCGGGACAGGGTTTACGAGCAGTACTTC. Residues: CAISDRDRVYEQYF.